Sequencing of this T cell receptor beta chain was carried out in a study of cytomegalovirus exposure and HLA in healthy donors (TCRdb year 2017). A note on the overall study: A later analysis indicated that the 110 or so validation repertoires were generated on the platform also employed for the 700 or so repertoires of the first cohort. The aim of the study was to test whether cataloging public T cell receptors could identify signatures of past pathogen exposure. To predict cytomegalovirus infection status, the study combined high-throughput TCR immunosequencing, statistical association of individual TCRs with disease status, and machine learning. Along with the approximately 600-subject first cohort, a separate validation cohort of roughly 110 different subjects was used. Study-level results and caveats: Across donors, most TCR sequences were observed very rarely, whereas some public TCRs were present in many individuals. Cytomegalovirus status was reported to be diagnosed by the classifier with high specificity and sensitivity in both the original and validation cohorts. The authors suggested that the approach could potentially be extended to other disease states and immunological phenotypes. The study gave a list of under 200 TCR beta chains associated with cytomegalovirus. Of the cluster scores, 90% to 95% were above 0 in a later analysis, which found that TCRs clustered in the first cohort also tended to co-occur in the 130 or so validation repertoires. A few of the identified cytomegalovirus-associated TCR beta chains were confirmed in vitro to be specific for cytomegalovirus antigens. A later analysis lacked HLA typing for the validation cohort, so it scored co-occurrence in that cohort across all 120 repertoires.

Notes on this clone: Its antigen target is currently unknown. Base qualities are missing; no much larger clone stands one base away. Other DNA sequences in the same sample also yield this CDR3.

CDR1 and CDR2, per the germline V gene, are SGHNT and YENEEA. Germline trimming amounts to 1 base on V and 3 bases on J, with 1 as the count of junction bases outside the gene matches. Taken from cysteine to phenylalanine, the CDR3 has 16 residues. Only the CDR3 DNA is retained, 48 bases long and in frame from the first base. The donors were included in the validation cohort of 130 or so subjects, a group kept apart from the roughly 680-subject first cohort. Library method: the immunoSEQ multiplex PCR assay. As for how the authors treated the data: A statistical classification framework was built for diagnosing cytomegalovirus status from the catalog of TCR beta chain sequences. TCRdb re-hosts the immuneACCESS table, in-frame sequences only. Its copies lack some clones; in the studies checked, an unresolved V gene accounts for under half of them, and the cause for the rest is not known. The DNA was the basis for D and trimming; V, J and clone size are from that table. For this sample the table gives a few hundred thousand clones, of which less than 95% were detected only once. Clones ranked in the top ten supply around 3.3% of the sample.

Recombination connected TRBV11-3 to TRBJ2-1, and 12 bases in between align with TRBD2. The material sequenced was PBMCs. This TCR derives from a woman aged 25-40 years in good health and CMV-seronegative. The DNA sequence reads TGTGCCAGCAGCTTAGGGGGACTAGCGGGCTACAATGAGCAGTTCTTC. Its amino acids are CASSLGGLAGYNEQFF.